This entry lists 18 T cell receptor beta chains sequenced from one sample in a study of post-analysis software for immune sequencing data (dated by TCRdb to about 2015). Results and caveats for the whole study, not just this receptor: Patients showed significantly higher frequencies than controls for 4 or 5 TRBV segments, among them TRBV5-6, TRBV5-1 and TRBV20-1.

Library prep was done by PCR. Sequenced using an Illumina HiSeq 2500. Unique molecular identifiers were incorporated into TCR beta cDNA libraries to reduce PCR and sequencing biases. Starting from the raw public reads, TCRdb applied fastp trimming at Q25, assembled clones with MiXCR and retained in-frame beta chains. Entries that share a CDR3 protein sequence are merged under the most common genes and DNA. This sample gives 380,000 or so distinct CDR3 sequences in total; less than 35% of them show up just once. The ten largest clones add up to 13% of the sample. Their antigen targets remain unknown. Sequencing was done on a sample of blood. The origin of the receptors is a girl aged 10 to 17 with multiple sclerosis.

This clonotype was picked up many times. The V gene is TRBV18, the J gene TRBJ2-5; D remains ambiguous. Germline values: CDR1 KGHSH, CDR2 LQKENI. The CDR3 spans 12 residues. Trimming removed 8 bases from V and 5 bases from J, with 12 bases in between. CDR3 sequence reads: CASSPGRETQYF. In DNA form, the CDR3 reads TGTGCCAGCAGTCCCGGCAGGGAGACCCAGTACTTC.

This clonotype was counted only a few times. The J gene is TRBJ2-1, the V gene TRBV29-1; tentatively, D is TRBD1 (6 bases). The CDR3 runs 13 residues. From germline, CDR1 is SQVTM and CDR2 ANQGSEA. Between the trimmed V and J ends, which lost 1 base and 7 bases, there was a span of 11 bases. The CDR3 reads CSVEGTGRNEQFF. CDR3 in DNA: TGCAGCGTTGAAGGAACAGGGAGAAATGAGCAGTTCTTC.

The chain couples TRBV11-2 to TRBJ2-3; the D gene is possibly TRBD2 (5 bases). V lost 1 base and J lost 1, with 15 bases in between. This CDR3 has 17 amino acids. Looked up from germline, CDR1 is SGHAT and CDR2 is FQNNGV. DNA of the CDR3: TGTGCCAGCAGCTTAGTTCCCCGGGGTTCGGGCACAGATACGCAGTATTTT. Residues: CASSLVPRGSGTDTQYF.

This sequence joins TRBV20-1 and TRBJ2-3; maybe TRBD2 (5 bases). The CDR3 contains 16 residues. Germline V lookup: CDR1 DFQATT, CDR2 SNEGSKA (reference sequence). Trimming shortened V by 5 bases and J by 1 base, and 19 bases separated the two germline ends. The CDR3 sequence: CSAGGSRTGGTDTQYF. The CDR3, as DNA: TGCAGTGCTGGAGGTAGCCGGACCGGGGGCACAGATACGCAGTATTTT.

The CDR3 DNA reads as TGTGCCAGCAGTTTAGCCCCGGACTGGACAGGCAATCAGCCCCAGCATTTT. Protein: CASSLAPDWTGNQPQHF. J is TRBJ1-5 and V is TRBV28, with D possibly being TRBD1 (6 bases). V gave up 2 bases and J gave up 2 bases, with 16 bases separating them. This CDR3 region has 17 residues. Germline-derived CDR1 and CDR2 are MDHEN and SYDVKM. Full variable domain (remainder filled in from reference TRBV28 and TRBJ1-5): DVKVTQSSRYLVKRTGEKVFLECVQDMDHENMFWYRQDPGLGLRLIYFSYDVKMKEKGDIPEGYSVSREKKERFSLILESASTNQTSMYLCASSLAPDWTGNQPQHFGDGTRLSIL.

There are a few counts of this clonotype. The rearrangement uses TRBV20-1 and TRBJ1-2, with 9 nucleotides matching TRBD1. Per germline, CDR1 DFQATT and CDR2 SNEGSKA (reference sequence). V lost 0 bases to trimming and J lost 8 bases; unmatched junction nucleotides: 10. This CDR3 is built from 15 residues. Here the CDR3 reads CSAREGQGRHGGYTF. The CDR3, as DNA: TGCAGTGCTAGAGAGGGACAGGGACGCCATGGAGGCTACACCTTC.

The V and J genes are TRBV28 and TRBJ1-4; D is ambiguous. This CDR3 has 15 amino acids. CDR1 and CDR2 from the germline V gene are MDHEN and SYDVKM. V was trimmed by 6 bases and J by 2 bases, leaving 13 bases between them. This CDR3 reads CASSSGGSTNEKLFF. The CDR3, as DNA: TGTGCCAGCAGCTCCGGCGGGTCTACTAATGAAAAACTGTTTTTT. The whole variable domain, filled in from reference TRBV28 and TRBJ1-4, reads DVKVTQSSRYLVKRTGEKVFLECVQDMDHENMFWYRQDPGLGLRLIYFSYDVKMKEKGDIPEGYSVSREKKERFSLILESASTNQTSMYLCASSSGGSTNEKLFFGSGTQLSVL.

This clonotype was counted only a few times. As DNA, the CDR3 is TGTGCCAGCAGCTTAAGGCAGGGCGAGCAGTACTTC. Translation gives CASSLRQGEQYF. The chain joins TRBV7-9 to TRBJ2-7; D may be TRBD1 (5 bases). The CDR3 covers 12 residues. V gave up 2 bases and J gave up 6 bases, with 8 bases separating them. The germline V gene encodes CDR1 SEHNR and CDR2 FQNEAQ (reference sequence). Using reference TRBV7-9 and TRBJ2-7 for the parts outside the CDR3, the full variable domain is DTGVSQNPRHKITKRGQNVTFRCDPISEHNRLYWYRQTLGQGPEFLTYFQNEAQLEKSRLLSDRFSAERPKGSFSTLEIQRTEQGDSAMYLCASSLRQGEQYFGPGTRLTVT.

This clonotype was detected a few times. This chain connects TRBV29-1 to TRBJ2-6, with D hard to call. Trimming took off 4 bases at V and 3 bases at J, with 7 bases between the two ends. The germline V gene encodes CDR1 SQVTM and CDR2 ANQGSEA. The CDR3 has 13 residues. The CDR3, as DNA: TGCAGCGTTGGTTCCGGTGGGGCCAACGTCCTGACTTTC. Translating it yields CSVGSGGANVLTF.

This clonotype was seen more than once but under ten times. The rearrangement joins TRBV27 to TRBJ1-5, with D unresolved. V gave up 4 bases and J gave up 6 bases, with 10 bases separating them. This CDR3 has 13 residues. CDR1 is MNHEY and CDR2 is SMNVEV in the germline V gene (reference sequence). The CDR3 nucleotides read TGTGCCAGCAGTTCATGGGGAGGTCAGCCCCAGCATTTT. Encoded protein: CASSSWGGQPQHF.

The table lists this clonotype with a few counts. The chain links TRBV12-3 or TRBV12-4 to TRBJ2-3; D possibly matches TRBD1 or TRBD2 (5 bases each). The CDR3 runs 16 residues. The V and J ends lost 7 bases and 5 bases respectively, with 22 bases between them. The CDR3 sequence: CASTTPGWGNQDTQYF. In nucleotides, the CDR3 is TGTGCCAGCACCACCCCGGGGTGGGGGAATCAAGATACGCAGTATTTT.

This clonotype was found a few times. The V call is TRBV6-1, the J call TRBJ1-5; unclear D gene. The CDR3 sequence is 17 residues long. The V end lost 6 bases, the J end lost 0 bases, and 18 bases lay between the germline ends. Looked up from germline, CDR1 is MNHNS and CDR2 is SASEGT. CDR3 sequence: CASSRTRPVYSNQPQHF. The CDR3 bases are TGTGCCAGCAGCCGTACCCGGCCAGTCTATAGCAATCAGCCCCAGCATTTT.

This chain uses TRBV4-2 with TRBJ1-2; possibly TRBD1 for D (6 bases). This CDR3 region has 15 residues. Between the trimmed V and J ends, which lost 0 bases and 2 bases, there was a span of 10 bases. CDR1 and CDR2 (germline): LGHNA, YNFKEQ. Here the CDR3 reads CASSQDPGQNYGYTF. The CDR3 coding sequence is TGTGCCAGCAGCCAAGATCCAGGACAGAACTATGGCTACACCTTC.

On this clonotype itself: A much larger clone differs by one base, so this may be a read error. The V call is TRBV5-1, the J call TRBJ2-1; no clear D. CDR1 and CDR2 (germline): SGHRS, YFSETQ. This CDR3 region has 14 residues. Trimming took off 3 bases at V and 2 bases at J, with 9 bases between the two ends. CDR3: CASSCSGAYNEQFF. The CDR3, as DNA: TGCGCCAGCAGCTGTAGTGGCGCCTACAATGAGCAGTTCTTC. Drawing the rest from reference TRBV5-1 and TRBJ2-1, the complete variable domain is KAGVTQTPRYLIKTRGQQVTLSCSPISGHRSVSWYQQTPGQGLQFLFEYFSETQRNKGNFPGRFSGRQFSNSRSEMNVSTLELGDSALYLCASSCSGAYNEQFFGPGTRLTVL.

The rearrangement links TRBV6-5 to TRBJ1-2, with D tentatively TRBD1 (6 bases). V lost 2 bases and J lost 4, with 14 bases in between. From germline, CDR1 is MNHEY and CDR2 SVGAGI. The CDR3 length is 15 residues. The chain's CDR3 is CASSYQKDSVYGYTF. Here the CDR3 DNA reads TGTGCCAGCAGTTACCAGAAGGACAGCGTCTATGGCTACACCTTC.

This clonotype was seen a handful of times. The chain carries TRBV28 and TRBJ2-7, with 9 bases identical to TRBD2. The trim removed 4 bases at V and 3 bases at J, leaving 7 bases unmatched. Germline assignment: CDR1 MDHEN and CDR2 SYDVKM. The CDR3 spans 15 residues. CDR3 coding DNA: TGTGCCAGCAGTTCCTATAGCGGGGGAATCTACGAGCAGTACTTC. The encoded protein is CASSSYSGGIYEQYF. Supplemented by reference TRBV28 and TRBJ2-7, the full variable domain reads DVKVTQSSRYLVKRTGEKVFLECVQDMDHENMFWYRQDPGLGLRLIYFSYDVKMKEKGDIPEGYSVSREKKERFSLILESASTNQTSMYLCASSSYSGGIYEQYFGPGTRLTVT.

This clonotype was detected a few times. The chain is built from TRBV3-1 and TRBJ2-2, with unresolved D. V lost 3 bases to trimming and J lost 6 bases, with 5 bases between them. This CDR3 comprises 12 residues. Per the germline V gene, CDR1 is LGHDT and CDR2 is YNNKEL (reference sequence). The CDR3 reads CASSQYPGELFF. For the CDR3, the DNA is TGTGCCAGCAGCCAGTACCCCGGGGAGCTGTTTTTT.

The table lists this clonotype with a few counts. The rearrangement uses TRBV20-1 and TRBJ2-1; maybe TRBD2 (6 bases). The CDR3 length is 13 residues. Germline V CDR1 and CDR2: DFQATT, SNEGSKA (reference sequence). The germline V and J ends were trimmed by 6 bases and 8 bases, with 17 bases remaining between them. The CDR3 region has the DNA TGCAGTGCCAGAACCATAGCGGACTATGAGCAGTTCTTC. This encodes CSARTIADYEQFF.